This T cell receptor (beta chain) was observed in a study of T cells in Graves' hyperthyroidism and ophthalmopathy. Amplified TCR beta CDR3 regions came from RNA transcripts. During a first-round RT-PCR of the TCR CDR3, the HTBI primer set was used. MiXCR was run by TCRdb on the multiplex PCR reads, yielding one entry per CDR3 protein. Of roughly 570,000 distinct CDR3 sequences listed, 15% to 17% are singletons. This CDR3 is built from 15 residues. V was clipped by 7 bases and J by 0 bases, with 13 bases between them. Germline V gene data show CDR1 as LNHDA and CDR2 as SQIVND (reference sequence). J is TRBJ1-3 and V is TRBV19, with D tentatively TRBD1 (5 bases). This TCR was sampled from a woman aged 25 to 45 with Graves' hyperthyroidism. The sample was blood. The CDR3 reads CASITGLSSGNTIYF. Written as DNA, the CDR3 is TGTGCCAGTATTACAGGACTCTCCTCTGGAAACACCATATATTTT. Full variable domain (outside the CDR3, taken from reference TRBV19 and TRBJ1-3): DGGITQSPKYLFRKEGQNVTLSCEQNLNHDAMYWYRQDPGQGLRLIYYSQIVNDFQKGDIAEGYSVSREKKESFPLTVTSAQKNPTAFYLCASITGLSSGNTIYFGEGSWLTVV.